The present T cell receptor (beta chain) was sequenced within a study of T-cell reconstitution after alpha-beta-depleted transplantation in children. A library of TCRbeta sequences, prepared with unique molecular identifiers, was generated. TCRdb re-analysed the PCR reads in MiXCR, keeping a single row per CDR3 protein. Of 400,000 to 500,000 distinct CDR3 sequences listed, approximately 10% were seen once; the top ten hold approximately 5%. The V gene lost 0 bases and the J gene lost 2 bases, with 15 bases spanning the gap. This CDR3 region has 17 residues. From germline, CDR1 is SGDLS and CDR2 YYNGEE.

This sample comprised PBMCs from the stem cell graft donor, obtained from the stem cell graft. This chain joins TRBV9 and TRBJ1-5; D remains unclear. This TCR came from a human donor who donated a stem cell graft to a child with acute myeloid leukemia. CDR3 protein: CASSVGAGQVGNQPQHF. The CDR3 coding sequence is TGTGCCAGCAGCGTAGGAGCGGGCCAAGTCGGCAATCAGCCCCAGCATTTT.